This is a list of T cell receptor beta chains from one sample in a study of blood T cells in healthy people across ages. TCRdb reprocessed the 5' RACE reads via MiXCR and lists one record per CDR3 protein. The sample has about 1 million distinct CDR3 sequences, 20% to 25% seen once. These data also featured in a second study, about T cells of mothers and their children.

Sequenced material: blood. The receptor source for this set is a girl aged 2-10 years in good health. Each CDR3 is given with its conserved first and last residue. A D gene is named only where the DNA matches it firmly. For some rows the clone size is stated as once, few or many, or as a class when expanded; others skip it.

abundance	v_gene	j_gene	d_gene	CDR3aa	CDR3nt
-	TRBV7-2	TRBJ2-7	-	CASSLAPRGEQYF	TGTGCCAGCAGCTTAGCGCCAAGGGGGGAGCAGTACTTC
-	TRBV2	TRBJ2-2	-	CASNVAIIANTGELFF	TGTGCCAGCAATGTAGCTATTATTGCGAACACCGGGGAGCTGTTTTTT
once	TRBV5-1	TRBJ2-7	-	CASSFQDSRYEQYF	TGCGCCAGCAGCTTCCAGGATTCAAGGTACGAGCAGTACTTC
few	TRBV29-1	TRBJ2-5	TRBD1	CSVLTGLGEETQYF	TGCAGCGTATTGACAGGGCTGGGGGAAGAGACCCAGTACTTC
few	TRBV29-1	TRBJ2-1	-	CSVESPNEQFF	TGCAGCGTTGAATCCCCCAATGAGCAGTTCTTC
-	TRBV28	TRBJ2-1	-	CASSFFISEQFF	TGTGCCAGCAGTTTTTTCATTTCTGAGCAGTTCTTC
few	TRBV29-1	TRBJ2-3	TRBD2	CSVDTFSGGATDTRYF	TGCAGCGTTGATACTTTTAGCGGGGGGGCGACAGATACGCGGTATTTT
many	TRBV6-2/TRBV6-3	TRBJ2-7	-	CASRVSYEQYF	TGTGCCAGCCGGGTTTCCTACGAGCAGTACTTC
few	TRBV7-8	TRBJ2-7	-	CASSLRAGLSYEQYF	TGTGCCAGCAGCTTAAGGGCAGGGTTATCCTACGAGCAGTACTTC
many	TRBV12-3/TRBV12-4	TRBJ2-1	TRBD2	CASSLAANEQFF	TGTGCCAGCAGTCTAGCGGCCAATGAGCAGTTCTTC
few	TRBV20-1	TRBJ2-4	-	CSALGDKVNIQYF	TGCAGTGCTCTTGGGGACAAAGTAAACATTCAGTACTTC
-	TRBV9	TRBJ1-2	-	CASTRTGAMNGYTF	TGTGCCAGCACGCGGACGGGGGCGATGAATGGCTACACCTTC
few	TRBV12-3/TRBV12-4	TRBJ2-5	TRBD1	CASSFSRTGGTETQYF	TGTGCCAGCAGTTTTTCCCGGACAGGGGGCACGGAGACCCAGTACTTC
few	TRBV12-5	TRBJ1-6	-	CASGSPPTESSPLHF	TGTGCTAGTGGTTCCCCACCGACTGAATCCTCACCCCTCCACTTT
-	TRBV6-1	TRBJ1-5	TRBD1	CASSEARTGGGQPQHF	TGTGCCAGCAGTGAAGCTAGGACAGGGGGCGGTCAGCCCCAGCATTTT
-	TRBV3-1	TRBJ2-4	TRBD2	CASSQREGYIQYF	TGTGCCAGCAGCCAAAGGGAGGGATACATTCAGTACTTC
-	TRBV4-1	TRBJ2-7	-	CASSPYEDYEQYF	TGCGCCAGCAGCCCCTACGAAGACTACGAGCAGTACTTC
-	TRBV6-5	TRBJ2-5	-	CASSSSTSGVETQYF	-
-	TRBV5-1	TRBJ1-2	TRBD1	CASSLVSGGYGYTF	TGCGCCAGCAGCTTGGTATCAGGGGGCTATGGCTACACCTTC
-	TRBV7-6	TRBJ2-7	-	CASSPPGVNSYEQYF	TGTGCCAGCAGCCCCCCCGGGGTCAACTCCTACGAGCAGTACTTC
few	TRBV6-1	TRBJ2-1	-	CASSEKGGKRSDEQFF	TGTGCCAGCAGTGAAAAAGGAGGGAAGCGGTCGGATGAGCAGTTCTTC
-	TRBV7-3	TRBJ2-3	TRBD1	CASSLVQGARDTQYF	TGTGCCAGCAGCTTGGTACAGGGGGCACGGGATACGCAGTATTTT
few	TRBV12-5	TRBJ2-7	-	CASLRGNTKTYEQYF	TGTGCTAGTCTCCGCGGGAACACGAAGACCTACGAGCAGTACTTC
-	TRBV28	TRBJ2-5	-	CASSGLGIPKTQYF	TGTGCCAGCAGTGGCCTAGGGATCCCAAAGACCCAGTACTTC
few	TRBV20-1	TRBJ1-1	TRBD1	CSADSGQLIEAFF	TGCAGTGCTGATTCGGGACAGCTTATTGAAGCTTTCTTT
-	TRBV20-1	TRBJ1-1	TRBD1	CSARIGTVKAFF	TGCAGTGCTAGGATAGGGACAGTAAAGGCTTTCTTT
-	TRBV2	TRBJ1-4	-	CASSDTMRLGRRPLPGKLFF	TGTGCCAGCTCCGATACGATGCGCTTGGGGCGCCGTCCCCTTCCAGGAAAACTGTTTTTT
-	TRBV11-2	TRBJ1-3	-	CASRRQQKLTDGISGNTIYF	TGTGCCAGCAGACGACAGCAAAAGTTGACAGACGGCATCTCTGGAAACACCATATATTTT